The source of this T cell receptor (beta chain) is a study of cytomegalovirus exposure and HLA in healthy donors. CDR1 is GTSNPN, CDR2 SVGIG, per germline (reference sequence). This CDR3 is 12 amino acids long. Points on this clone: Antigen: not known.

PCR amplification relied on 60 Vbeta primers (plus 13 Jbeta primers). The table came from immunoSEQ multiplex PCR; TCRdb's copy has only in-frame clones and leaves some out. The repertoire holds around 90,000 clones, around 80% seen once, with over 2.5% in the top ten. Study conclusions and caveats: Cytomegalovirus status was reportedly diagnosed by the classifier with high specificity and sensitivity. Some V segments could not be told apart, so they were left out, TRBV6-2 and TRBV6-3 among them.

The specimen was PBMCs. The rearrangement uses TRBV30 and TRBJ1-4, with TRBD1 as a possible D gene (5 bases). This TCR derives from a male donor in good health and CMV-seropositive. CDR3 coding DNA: TGTGGGTTCGACAGTCCGAAGGAAAAACTGTTTTTT. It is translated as CGFDSPKEKLFF. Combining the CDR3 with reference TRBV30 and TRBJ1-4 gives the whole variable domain SQTIHQWPATLVQPVGSPLSLECTVEGTSNPNLYWYRQAAGRGLQLLFYSVGIGQISSEVPQNLSASRPQDRQFILSSKKLLLSDSGFYLCGFDSPKEKLFFGSGTQLSVL.